A selection of T cell receptor beta chains follows, all from one sample in a study of beta chain features in type 1 diabetes. Here immunoSEQ multiplex PCR was the method, and the copy in TCRdb shows in-frame clones only, minus some. The sample shows roughly 400,000 clones, around 10% of them seen only once. The material sequenced was central memory CD4+ T cells from blood. These receptors were obtained from a man aged 25 to 40 with type 1 diabetes. CDR3s include the opening cysteine and the closing phenylalanine or tryptophan. D genes are given only for firm matches. A clone size is listed for some rows: how often the clone was seen (once, few, many), or a class if it is expanded.

DNA | CDR3 | size | length | V | D | J
TGTGCCAGCAGCGTACAGGGGACCTACAATGAGCAGTTCTTC | CASSVQGTYNEQFF | few | 14 | TRBV7-2 | TRBD1 | TRBJ2-1
TGTGCCAGCAGCTTAGGTAGTGCTAGCGGCTACGAGCAGTACTTC | CASSLGSASGYEQYF | - | 15 | TRBV7-6 | TRBD2 | TRBJ2-7
TGCGCCAGCAGCGTCGACGGGGGGACCTACGAGCAGTACTTC | CASSVDGGTYEQYF | - | 14 | TRBV5-1 | TRBD2 | TRBJ2-7
TGTGCCAGCAGCCTCGGACAGAACAATGAGCAGTTCTTC | CASSLGQNNEQFF | - | 13 | TRBV13 | - | TRBJ2-1
TGTGCCAGCAGCTCCGGACTAGCGGGAGGTAGCTCCGAGCAGTACTTC | CASSSGLAGGSSEQYF | few | 16 | TRBV7-9 | TRBD2 | TRBJ2-7
TGTGCCAGCAGGGCCGTAGGGCCAGCAGATACGCAGTATTTT | CASRAVGPADTQYF | - | 14 | TRBV27 | - | TRBJ2-3
TGTGCCAGCAGCAGGGGCAGTAACAATGAGCAGTTCTTC | CASSRGSNNEQFF | few | 13 | TRBV7-3 | - | TRBJ2-1
TGTGCCAGCAGTTACCGGCGGTACACAGATACGCAGTATTTT | CASSYRRYTDTQYF | - | 14 | TRBV10-3 | - | TRBJ2-3
TGTGCCAGCAGTTACCGACAGGTATCAACCTACGAGCAGTACTTC | CASSYRQVSTYEQYF | - | 15 | TRBV6-5 | - | TRBJ2-7
TGCGCCAGCAGCTTGTGGACTAGCGGAAACAATGAGCAGTTCTTC | CASSLWTSGNNEQFF | - | 15 | TRBV5-1 | TRBD2 | TRBJ2-1
TGTGCCAGCAGCTTAAAGTGGGGGGACACTGAAGCTTTCTTT | CASSLKWGDTEAFF | few | 14 | TRBV7-2 | - | TRBJ1-1
TGTGCCAGCAGCGGGGAGGGACAGGGGTCCTACGAGCAGTACTTC | CASSGEGQGSYEQYF | few | 15 | TRBV4-2 | TRBD1 | TRBJ2-7
TGTGCCAGCTCACCAGGCGGGAAACAAGAGACCCAGTACTTC | CASSPGGKQETQYF | - | 14 | TRBV18 | - | TRBJ2-5
TGCGCCAGCAGCCCCCGGACAGGGAACACTGAAGCTTTCTTT | CASSPRTGNTEAFF | - | 14 | TRBV5-1 | TRBD1 | TRBJ1-1
TGTGCCAGCTCACCACGAGACAGGGCCGAGGTTGAGCAGTTCTTC | CASSPRDRAEVEQFF | - | 15 | TRBV18 | TRBD1 | TRBJ2-1
TGTGCCATCAGTGAGCCCAGCGGGAGCCGCGGCGGGGAGCTGTTTTTT | CAISEPSGSRGGELFF | - | 16 | TRBV2 | TRBD2 | TRBJ2-2
TGTGCCAGCAGCAAAAGGGAAGGGGACATTCAGTACTTC | CASSKREGDIQYF | many | 13 | TRBV6-4 | - | TRBJ2-4
TGCGCCAGCAGCTTGGCCAACCAAGAGACCCAGTACTTC | CASSLANQETQYF | - | 13 | TRBV5-1 | - | TRBJ2-5
TGTGCCACCAGCAGAGGGTGGACGGCTGGGGCCAACGTCCTGACTTTC | CATSRGWTAGANVLTF | many | 16 | TRBV15 | - | TRBJ2-6
TGCAGCGGCAGGCGGACAGGGGACTTACAAGAGACCCAGTACTTC | CSGRRTGDLQETQYF | few | 15 | TRBV29-1 | TRBD1 | TRBJ2-5
TGCGCCAGCAGCCAAGATCTGGGGGAGAACACTGAAGCTTTCTTT | CASSQDLGENTEAFF | many | 15 | TRBV4-3 | - | TRBJ1-1
TGCAGCGTTGAGAAGGGCAGGGGCCCAGACTACGAGCAGTACTTC | CSVEKGRGPDYEQYF | - | 15 | TRBV29-1 | - | TRBJ2-7
TGTGCCAGTCTTTCGGTACGGGCAGGACGGGAAGATACGCAGTATTTT | CASLSVRAGREDTQYF | - | 16 | TRBV5-6 | - | TRBJ2-3
TGCGCCAGCAGCTTGGAGAGGGGGGAGACCCAGTACTTC | CASSLERGETQYF | few | 13 | TRBV5-1 | - | TRBJ2-5
TGCGCCAGCAGTGAGTCGAGGGGGAGAAGAGGACAAGAGACCCAGTACTTC | CASSESRGRRGQETQYF | few | 17 | TRBV10-1 | - | TRBJ2-5
TGTGCCAGCAGCTCTAGCGGGAGCCACAATGAGCAGTTCTTC | CASSSSGSHNEQFF | few | 14 | TRBV7-3 | TRBD2 | TRBJ2-1
TGCGCCAGCAGCGTGGGACAGCTTATAAAAAACATTCAGTACTTC | CASSVGQLIKNIQYF | few | 15 | TRBV5-1 | TRBD1 | TRBJ2-4
TGTGCCAGCAGTTCGCTAGCGGGAGCCCCCCATGTCCTGACTTTC | CASSSLAGAPHVLTF | - | 15 | TRBV2 | TRBD2 | TRBJ2-6
TGCGCCAGCAGCTTGGATACGACAGGGGTCTATGGCTACACCTTC | CASSLDTTGVYGYTF | few | 15 | TRBV5-1 | TRBD1 | TRBJ1-2
TGTGCCAGCAGGAACCCCGCCCAGCATGGCTACACCTTC | CASRNPAQHGYTF | - | 13 | TRBV2 | - | TRBJ1-2
TGTGCCATCAGTGAGGCAACCCAGCAGTACTTC | CAISEATQQYF | many | 11 | TRBV10-3 | - | TRBJ2-7
TGTGCCAGCAGCTTGACCCGGACAGAGGGCTACACCTTC | CASSLTRTEGYTF | many | 13 | TRBV7-9 | - | TRBJ1-2
TGTGCCAGCAGAAGGCGGAGCACAGATACGCAGTATTTT | CASRRRSTDTQYF | few | 13 | TRBV27 | - | TRBJ2-3
TGTGCCAGCAGCACTCGGGACTACCCCAACACCGGGGAGCTGTTTTTT | CASSTRDYPNTGELFF | - | 16 | TRBV9 | TRBD2 | TRBJ2-2
TGTGCCAGCAGTTACCCCTTAGGGGCCACTGAAGCTTTCTTT | CASSYPLGATEAFF | many | 14 | TRBV27 | - | TRBJ1-1
TGCGCCAGCAGCTTGAGGCCTTCTAATGAAAAACTGTTTTTT | CASSLRPSNEKLFF | many | 14 | TRBV5-1 | - | TRBJ1-4
TGTGCCAGCAGCTTCCTAGCGGCCCAAGCCTACGAGCAGTACTTC | CASSFLAAQAYEQYF | few | 15 | TRBV7-2 | TRBD2 | TRBJ2-7
TGTGCCAGCAGGACCCCGCCTCGGGTTCAGTACTTC | CASRTPPRVQYF | - | 12 | TRBV6-5 | - | TRBJ2-4
TGTGCCAGCAGCTTAGTCAATCTAGGAGGCAGAAGCTCCTACAATGAGCAGTTCTTC | CASSLVNLGGRSSYNEQFF | - | 19 | TRBV7-2 | - | TRBJ2-1
TGCAGCGTCCTAAGGAATGAGCAGTTCTTC | CSVLRNEQFF | few | 10 | TRBV29-1 | - | TRBJ2-1
TGTGCCAGCAGCTCACCCGAGAGGGTCAACTATGGCTACACCTTC | CASSSPERVNYGYTF | - | 15 | TRBV7-2 | - | TRBJ1-2
TGTGCCAGCAGAACGGGAGGGCCCACGGTCAATGAGCAGTTCTTC | CASRTGGPTVNEQFF | few | 15 | TRBV6-5 | TRBD2 | TRBJ2-1
TGCGCCAGCAGCCAAGGAGGCGGGACCGGCGCAAATACGCAGTATTTT | CASSQGGGTGANTQYF | few | 16 | TRBV4-1 | - | TRBJ2-3
TGTGCCAGCAGGGAAAGCGGAGGCACAGATACGCAGTATTTT | CASRESGGTDTQYF | - | 14 | TRBV2 | - | TRBJ2-3
TGTGCCAGCAGCTCCCTTTCGGGCGCGAGAAACACCATATATTTT | CASSSLSGARNTIYF | - | 15 | TRBV5-6 | - | TRBJ1-3
TGTGCCTGGACGCTGATGGAGAACACTGAAGCTTTCTTT | CAWTLMENTEAFF | - | 13 | TRBV30 | - | TRBJ1-1
TGTGCCAGTAGTATAGATTTAACCCGGGACGAGCAGTACTTC | CASSIDLTRDEQYF | few | 14 | TRBV19 | - | TRBJ2-7
TGCGCCAGCAGCTTCTCGGGCAGAGACACTGAAGCTTTCTTT | CASSFSGRDTEAFF | - | 14 | TRBV4-1 | - | TRBJ1-1
TGTGCCAGCAGCCACGAGGGCCATATAAGCTCTGGGGCCAACGTCCTGACTTTC | CASSHEGHISSGANVLTF | - | 18 | TRBV4-2 | - | TRBJ2-6
TGTGCCAGCAGCTTTTACAGGGACAATCAGCCCCAGCATTTT | CASSFYRDNQPQHF | - | 14 | TRBV7-2 | - | TRBJ1-5
TGTGCCAGCAGCTTAACGGGAGGGCGAAGAGCTGTCGAGCAGTACTTC | CASSLTGGRRAVEQYF | - | 16 | TRBV7-2 | TRBD2 | TRBJ2-7